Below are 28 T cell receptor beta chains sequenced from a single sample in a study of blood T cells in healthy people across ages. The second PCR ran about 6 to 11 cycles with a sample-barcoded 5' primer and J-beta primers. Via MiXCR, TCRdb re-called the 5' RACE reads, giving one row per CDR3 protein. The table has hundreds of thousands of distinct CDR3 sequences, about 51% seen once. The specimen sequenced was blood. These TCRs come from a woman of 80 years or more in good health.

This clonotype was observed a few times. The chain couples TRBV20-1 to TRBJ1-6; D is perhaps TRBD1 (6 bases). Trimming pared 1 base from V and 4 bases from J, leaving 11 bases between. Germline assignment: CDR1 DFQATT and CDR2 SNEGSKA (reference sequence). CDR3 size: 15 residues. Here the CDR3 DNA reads TGCAGTGCTAGAGGGGGGGGCGTGTATAATTCACCCCTCCACTTT. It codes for CSARGGGVYNSPLHF.

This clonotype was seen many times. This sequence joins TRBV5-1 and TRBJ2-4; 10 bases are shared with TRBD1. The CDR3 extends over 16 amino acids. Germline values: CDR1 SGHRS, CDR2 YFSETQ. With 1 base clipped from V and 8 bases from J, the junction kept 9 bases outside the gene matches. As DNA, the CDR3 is TGCGCCAGCAGCTTGCCTGGGACAGGGGTTTATGACATTCAGTACTTC. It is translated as CASSLPGTGVYDIQYF.

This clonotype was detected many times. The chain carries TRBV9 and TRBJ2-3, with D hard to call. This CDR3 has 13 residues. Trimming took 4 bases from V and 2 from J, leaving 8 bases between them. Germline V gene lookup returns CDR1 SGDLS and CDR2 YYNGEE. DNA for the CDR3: TGTGCCAGCAGCTCCAGGCTCACAGATACGCAGTATTTT. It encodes CASSSRLTDTQYF.

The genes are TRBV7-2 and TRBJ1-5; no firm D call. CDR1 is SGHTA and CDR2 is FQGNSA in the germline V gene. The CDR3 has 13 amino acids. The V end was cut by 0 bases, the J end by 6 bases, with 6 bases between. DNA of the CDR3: TGTGCCAGCAGCTTAGCCCTAATTCAGCCCCAGCATTTT. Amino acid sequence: CASSLALIQPQHF.

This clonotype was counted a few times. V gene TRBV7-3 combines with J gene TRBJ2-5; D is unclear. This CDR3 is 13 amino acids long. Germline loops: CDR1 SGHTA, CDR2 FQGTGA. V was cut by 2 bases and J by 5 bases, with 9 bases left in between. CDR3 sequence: CASSLQPTETQYF. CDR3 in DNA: TGTGCCAGCAGCTTACAACCCACGGAGACCCAGTACTTC.

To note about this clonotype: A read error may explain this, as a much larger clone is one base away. The CDR3 DNA sequence: TGTGCCAGCAGCTTAGTGACAGTCTACAATCAGCCCCAGCATTTT. It codes for CASSLVTVYNQPQHF. The chain links TRBV7-9 to TRBJ1-5; maybe TRBD1 (5 bases). V lost 1 base to trimming and J lost 3 bases, with 10 bases between them. The CDR3 loop spans 15 amino acids. Germline values: CDR1 SEHNR, CDR2 FQNEAQ (reference sequence).

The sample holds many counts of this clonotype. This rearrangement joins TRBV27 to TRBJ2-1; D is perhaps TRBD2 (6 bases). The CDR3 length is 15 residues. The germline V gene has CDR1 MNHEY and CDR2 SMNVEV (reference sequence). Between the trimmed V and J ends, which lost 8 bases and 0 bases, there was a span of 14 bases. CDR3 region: CASARGSSSYNEQFF. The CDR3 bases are TGTGCCAGCGCCCGGGGGTCCAGCTCCTACAATGAGCAGTTCTTC.

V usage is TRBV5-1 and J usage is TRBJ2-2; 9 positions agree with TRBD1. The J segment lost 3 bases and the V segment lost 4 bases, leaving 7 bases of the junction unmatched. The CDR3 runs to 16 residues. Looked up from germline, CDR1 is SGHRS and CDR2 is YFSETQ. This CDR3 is CASSPRTGADTGELFF. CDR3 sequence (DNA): TGCGCCAGCAGCCCCCGGACAGGGGCGGACACCGGGGAGCTGTTTTTT.

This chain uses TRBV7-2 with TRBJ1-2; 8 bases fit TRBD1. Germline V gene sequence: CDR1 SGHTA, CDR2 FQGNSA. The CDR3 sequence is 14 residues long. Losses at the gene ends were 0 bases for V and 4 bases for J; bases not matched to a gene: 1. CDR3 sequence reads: CASSLADRGYGYTF. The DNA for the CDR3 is TGTGCCAGCAGCTTAGCCGACAGGGGCTATGGCTACACCTTC.

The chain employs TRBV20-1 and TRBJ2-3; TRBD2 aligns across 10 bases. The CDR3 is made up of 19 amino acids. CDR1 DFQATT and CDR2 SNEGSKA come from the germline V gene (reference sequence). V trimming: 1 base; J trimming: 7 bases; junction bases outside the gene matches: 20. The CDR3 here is CSARGFFQREGVGKNTQYF. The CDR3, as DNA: TGCAGTGCTAGAGGGTTTTTTCAGCGGGAGGGAGTAGGGAAGAATACGCAGTATTTT.

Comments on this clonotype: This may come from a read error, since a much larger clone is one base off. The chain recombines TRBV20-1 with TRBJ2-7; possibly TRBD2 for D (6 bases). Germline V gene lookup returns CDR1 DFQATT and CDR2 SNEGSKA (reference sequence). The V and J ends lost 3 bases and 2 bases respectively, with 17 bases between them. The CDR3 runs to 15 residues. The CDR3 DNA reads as TGCAGTGCTAGCAATGTTCGGGAGAACGCCTACGAGCAGTACTTC. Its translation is CSASNVRENAYEQYF.

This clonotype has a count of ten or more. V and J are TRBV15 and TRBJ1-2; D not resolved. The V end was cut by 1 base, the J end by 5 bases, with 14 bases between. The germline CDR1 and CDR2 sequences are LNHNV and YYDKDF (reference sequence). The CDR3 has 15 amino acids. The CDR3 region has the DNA TGTGCCACCAGCAGAGCCTCAGGCTCCGGGTATGGCTACACCTTC. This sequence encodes CATSRASGSGYGYTF.

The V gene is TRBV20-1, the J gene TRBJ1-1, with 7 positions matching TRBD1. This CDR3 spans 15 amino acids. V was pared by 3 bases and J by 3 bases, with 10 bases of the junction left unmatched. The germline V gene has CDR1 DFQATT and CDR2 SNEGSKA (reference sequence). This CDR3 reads CSARDRRGFHTEAFF. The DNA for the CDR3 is TGCAGTGCTAGGGACCGCAGGGGGTTTCACACTGAAGCTTTCTTT.

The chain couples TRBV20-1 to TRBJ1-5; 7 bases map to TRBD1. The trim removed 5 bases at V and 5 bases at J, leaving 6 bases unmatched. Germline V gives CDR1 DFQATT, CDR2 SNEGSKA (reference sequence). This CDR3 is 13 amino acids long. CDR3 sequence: CSAGRTGDQPQHF. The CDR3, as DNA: TGCAGTGCTGGCCGGACAGGCGATCAGCCCCAGCATTTT.

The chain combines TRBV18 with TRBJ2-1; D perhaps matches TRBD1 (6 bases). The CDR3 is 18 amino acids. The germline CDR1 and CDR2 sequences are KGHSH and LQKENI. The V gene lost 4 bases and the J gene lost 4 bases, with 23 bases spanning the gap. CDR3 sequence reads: CASSLLLTEDSLYNEQFF. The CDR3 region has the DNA TGTGCCAGCTCACTGCTCCTAACTGAGGACAGCCTATACAATGAGCAGTTCTTC.

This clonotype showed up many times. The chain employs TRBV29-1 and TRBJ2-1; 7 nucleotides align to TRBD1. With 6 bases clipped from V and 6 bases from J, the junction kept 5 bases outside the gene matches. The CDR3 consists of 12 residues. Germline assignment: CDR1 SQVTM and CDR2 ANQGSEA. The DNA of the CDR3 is TGCAGCGTGAGAACAGGGGTCAATGAGCAGTTCTTC. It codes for CSVRTGVNEQFF.

CDR3 in DNA: TGTGCCAGCAGGGGAGGGACAAACCAAGAGACCCAGTACTTC. This translates into CASRGGTNQETQYF. This chain connects TRBV11-1 to TRBJ2-5, with a possible D match to TRBD2 (7 bases). Germline CDR1 SGHAT, CDR2 FQDESV (reference sequence). The CDR3 loop spans 14 amino acids. Trimming shortened V by 6 bases and J by 0 bases, and 11 bases separated the two germline ends.

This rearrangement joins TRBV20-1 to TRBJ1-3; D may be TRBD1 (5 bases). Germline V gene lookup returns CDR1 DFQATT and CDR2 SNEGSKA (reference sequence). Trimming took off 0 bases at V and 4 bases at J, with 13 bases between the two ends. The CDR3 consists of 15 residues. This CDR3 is CSAREGTFSGNTIYF. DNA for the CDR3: TGCAGTGCTAGAGAGGGGACTTTCAGCGGAAACACCATATATTTT.

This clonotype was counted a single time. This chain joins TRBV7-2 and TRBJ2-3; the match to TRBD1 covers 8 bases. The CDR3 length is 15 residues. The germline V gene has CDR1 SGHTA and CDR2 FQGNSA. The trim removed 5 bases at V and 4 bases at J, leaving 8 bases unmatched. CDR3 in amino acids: CASSGTGQEADTQYF. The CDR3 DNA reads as TGTGCCAGCAGCGGCACGGGACAGGAGGCAGATACGCAGTATTTT.

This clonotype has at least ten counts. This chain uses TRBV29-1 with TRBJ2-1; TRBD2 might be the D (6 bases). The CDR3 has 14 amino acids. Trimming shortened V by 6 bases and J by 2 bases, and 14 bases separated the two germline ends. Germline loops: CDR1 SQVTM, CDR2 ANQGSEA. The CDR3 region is CSVTGTHTYNEQFF. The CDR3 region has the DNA TGCAGCGTGACCGGGACTCACACCTACAATGAGCAGTTCTTC.

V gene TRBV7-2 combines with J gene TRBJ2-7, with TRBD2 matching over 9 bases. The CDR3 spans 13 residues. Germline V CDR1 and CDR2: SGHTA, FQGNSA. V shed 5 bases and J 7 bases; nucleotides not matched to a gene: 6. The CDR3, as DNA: TGTGCCAGCAGCCGGACTAGCGCCAATGAGCAGTACTTC. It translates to CASSRTSANEQYF.

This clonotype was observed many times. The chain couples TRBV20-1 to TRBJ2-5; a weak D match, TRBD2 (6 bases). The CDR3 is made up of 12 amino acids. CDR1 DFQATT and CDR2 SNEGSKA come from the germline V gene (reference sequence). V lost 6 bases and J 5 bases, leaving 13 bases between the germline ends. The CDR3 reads CSARLGGETQYF. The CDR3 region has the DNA TGCAGTGCAAGACTAGGAGGGGAGACCCAGTACTTC.

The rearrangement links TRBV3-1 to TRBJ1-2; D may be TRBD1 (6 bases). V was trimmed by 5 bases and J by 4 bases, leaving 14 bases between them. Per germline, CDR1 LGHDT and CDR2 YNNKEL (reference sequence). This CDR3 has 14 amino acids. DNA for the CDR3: TGTGCCAGCAGCACCCAGGGGACCGCCTATGGCTACACCTTC. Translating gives CASSTQGTAYGYTF. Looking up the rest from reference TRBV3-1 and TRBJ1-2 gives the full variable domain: DTAVSQTPKYLVTQMGNDKSIKCEQNLGHDTMYWYKQDSKKFLKIMFSYNNKELIINETVPNRFSPKSPDKAHLNLHINSLELGDSAVYFCASSTQGTAYGYTFGSGTRLTVV.

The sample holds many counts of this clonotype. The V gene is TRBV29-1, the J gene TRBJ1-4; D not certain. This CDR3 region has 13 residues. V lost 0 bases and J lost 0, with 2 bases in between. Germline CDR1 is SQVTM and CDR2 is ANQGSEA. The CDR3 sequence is CSVEEATNEKLFF. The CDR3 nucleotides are TGCAGCGTTGAAGAAGCAACTAATGAAAAACTGTTTTTT.

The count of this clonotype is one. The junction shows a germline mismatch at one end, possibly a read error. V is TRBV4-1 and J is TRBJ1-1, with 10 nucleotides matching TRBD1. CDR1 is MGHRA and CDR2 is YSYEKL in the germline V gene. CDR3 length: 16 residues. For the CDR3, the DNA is TGCGCCAGCAGCCATGACCCGGGACAGGGGCGCACTAAAGCTTTCTTT. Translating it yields CASSHDPGQGRTKAFF.

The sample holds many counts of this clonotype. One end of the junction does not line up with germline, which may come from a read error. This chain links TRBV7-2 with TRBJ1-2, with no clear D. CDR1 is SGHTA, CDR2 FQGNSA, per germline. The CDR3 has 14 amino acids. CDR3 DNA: TGTGCCAGCAGCTCCGGCATAGCTAACTATGGATACACCTTC. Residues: CASSSGIANYGYTF.

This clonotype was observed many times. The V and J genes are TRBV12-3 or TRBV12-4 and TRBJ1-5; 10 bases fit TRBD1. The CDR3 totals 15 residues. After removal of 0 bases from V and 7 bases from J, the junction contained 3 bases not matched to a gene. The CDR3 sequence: CASSLAGTGDQPQHF. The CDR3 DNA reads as TGTGCCAGCAGTTTAGCGGGGACAGGGGACCAGCCCCAGCATTTT.

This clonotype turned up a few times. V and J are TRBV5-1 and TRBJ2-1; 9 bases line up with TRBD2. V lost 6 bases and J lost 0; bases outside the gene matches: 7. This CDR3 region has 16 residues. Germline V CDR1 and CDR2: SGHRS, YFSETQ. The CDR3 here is CASTISGSSSYNEQFF. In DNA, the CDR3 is TGCGCCAGCACGATTAGCGGGAGCAGCTCCTACAATGAGCAGTTCTTC.